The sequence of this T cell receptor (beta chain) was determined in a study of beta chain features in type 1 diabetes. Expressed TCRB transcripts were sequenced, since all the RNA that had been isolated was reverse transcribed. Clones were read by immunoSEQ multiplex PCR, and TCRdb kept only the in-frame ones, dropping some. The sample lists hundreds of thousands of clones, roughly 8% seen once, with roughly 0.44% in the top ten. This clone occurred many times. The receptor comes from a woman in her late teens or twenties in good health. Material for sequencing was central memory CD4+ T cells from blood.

The DNA for the CDR3 is TGTGCCAGCAGCGTAGCCGGCAGGCGTGAGGAAAAACTGTTTTTT. Translated, it gives CASSVAGRREEKLFF. The chain joins TRBV9 to TRBJ1-4; D remains ambiguous. The CDR3 has 15 residues. The V gene's germline CDR1 is SGDLS and CDR2 YYNGEE. V was pared by 0 bases and J by 8 bases, with 14 bases between. Full variable domain (rest looked up from reference TRBV9 and TRBJ1-4): DSGVTQTPKHLITATGQRVTLRCSPRSGDLSVYWYQQSLDQGLQFLIQYYNGEERAKGNILERFSAQQFPDLHSELNLSSLELGDSALYFCASSVAGRREEKLFFGSGTQLSVL.